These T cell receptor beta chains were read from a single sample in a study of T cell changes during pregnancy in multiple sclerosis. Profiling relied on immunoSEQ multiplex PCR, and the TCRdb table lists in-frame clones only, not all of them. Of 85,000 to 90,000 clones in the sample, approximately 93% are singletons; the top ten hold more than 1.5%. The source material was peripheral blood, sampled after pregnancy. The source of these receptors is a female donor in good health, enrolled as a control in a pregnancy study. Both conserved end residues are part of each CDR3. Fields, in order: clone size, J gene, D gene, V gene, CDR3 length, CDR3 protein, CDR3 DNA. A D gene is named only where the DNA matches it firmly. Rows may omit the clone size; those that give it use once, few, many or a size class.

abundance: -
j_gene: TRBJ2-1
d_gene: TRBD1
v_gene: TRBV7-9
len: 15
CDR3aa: CASSFGTGGYNEQFF
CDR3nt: TGTGCCAGCAGCTTCGGGACAGGGGGTTACAATGAGCAGTTCTTC

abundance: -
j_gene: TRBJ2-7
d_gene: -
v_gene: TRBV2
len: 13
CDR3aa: CASGEDVLHEQYF
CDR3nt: TGTGCCAGCGGGGAGGACGTGCTCCACGAGCAGTACTTC

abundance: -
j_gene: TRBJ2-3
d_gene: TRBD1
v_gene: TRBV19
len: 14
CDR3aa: CATKGAGDTDTQYF
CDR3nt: TGTGCCACCAAGGGGGCAGGGGACACAGATACGCAGTATTTT

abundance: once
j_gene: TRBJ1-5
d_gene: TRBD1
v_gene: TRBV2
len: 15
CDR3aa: CASSEDRGGRQPQHF
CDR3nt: TGTGCCAGCAGTGAGGACAGGGGAGGAAGGCAGCCCCAGCATTTT

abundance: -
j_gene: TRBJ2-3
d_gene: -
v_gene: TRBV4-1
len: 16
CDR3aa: CASSQVESGSTDTQYF
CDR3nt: TGCGCCAGCAGCCAAGTTGAGTCCGGTAGCACAGATACGCAGTATTTT

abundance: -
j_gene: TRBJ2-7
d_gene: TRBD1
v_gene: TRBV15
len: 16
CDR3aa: CATSRDPGTGTYEQYF
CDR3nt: TGTGCCACCAGCAGAGACCCGGGGACAGGGACCTACGAGCAGTACTTC

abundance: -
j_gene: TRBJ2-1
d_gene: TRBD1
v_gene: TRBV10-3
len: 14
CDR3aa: CATTGTAFWPEQFF
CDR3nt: TGTGCCACCACCGGGACAGCATTTTGGCCAGAGCAGTTCTTC

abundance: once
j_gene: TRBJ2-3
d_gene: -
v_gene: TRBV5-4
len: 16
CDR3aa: CASSQGTLANTDTQYF
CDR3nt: TGTGCCAGCAGCCAGGGTACGCTAGCGAACACAGATACGCAGTATTTT

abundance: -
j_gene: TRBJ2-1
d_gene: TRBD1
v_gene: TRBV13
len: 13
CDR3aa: CASTYGQGGEQFF
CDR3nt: TGTGCCAGCACCTACGGACAGGGTGGCGAGCAGTTCTTC

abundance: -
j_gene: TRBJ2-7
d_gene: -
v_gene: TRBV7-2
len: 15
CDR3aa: CASSPPSMSSYEQYF
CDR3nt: TGTGCCAGCAGCCCCCCTAGTATGAGCTCCTACGAGCAGTACTTC

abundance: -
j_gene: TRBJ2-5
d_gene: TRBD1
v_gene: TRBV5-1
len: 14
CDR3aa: CASSLTGQDETQYF
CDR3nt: TGCGCCAGCAGCCTGACAGGACAGGACGAGACCCAGTACTTC

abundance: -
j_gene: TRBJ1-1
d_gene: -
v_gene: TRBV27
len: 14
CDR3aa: CASSLSYVGTEAFF
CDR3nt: TGTGCCAGCAGTTTATCCTACGTCGGCACTGAAGCTTTCTTT

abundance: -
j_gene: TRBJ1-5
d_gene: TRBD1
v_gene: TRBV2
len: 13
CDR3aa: CASTTGVGQPQHF
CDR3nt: TGTGCCAGCACGACAGGGGTAGGTCAGCCCCAGCATTTT

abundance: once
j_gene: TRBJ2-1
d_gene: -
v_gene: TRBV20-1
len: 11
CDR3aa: CSAELGNEQFF
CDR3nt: TGCAGTGCTGAACTAGGGAATGAGCAGTTCTTC

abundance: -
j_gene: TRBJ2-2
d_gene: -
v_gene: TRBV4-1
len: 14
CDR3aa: CASSQDEFTGELFF
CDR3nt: TGCGCCAGCAGCCAAGATGAGTTCACCGGGGAGCTGTTTTTT

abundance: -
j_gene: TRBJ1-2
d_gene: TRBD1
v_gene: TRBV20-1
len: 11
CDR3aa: CSARAQGALRF
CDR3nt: TGCAGTGCTAGAGCACAGGGGGCCCTCCGCTTC

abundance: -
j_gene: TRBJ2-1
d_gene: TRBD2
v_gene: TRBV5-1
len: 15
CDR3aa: CASSLLGGTYNEQFF
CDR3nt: TGCGCCAGCAGCTTGTTGGGGGGGACCTACAATGAGCAGTTCTTC

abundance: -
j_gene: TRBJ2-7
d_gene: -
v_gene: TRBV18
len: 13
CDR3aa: CASSPTVNYEQYF
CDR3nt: TGTGCCAGCTCACCGACAGTAAACTACGAGCAGTACTTC

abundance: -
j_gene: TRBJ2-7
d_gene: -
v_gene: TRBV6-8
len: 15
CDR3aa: CASSPDAGASDEQYF
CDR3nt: TGTGCCAGCAGCCCGGATGCGGGGGCTAGCGACGAGCAGTACTTC

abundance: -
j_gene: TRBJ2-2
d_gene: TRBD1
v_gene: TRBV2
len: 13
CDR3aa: CASRGQGPGELFF
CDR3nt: TGTGCCAGCAGGGGACAGGGTCCCGGGGAGCTGTTTTTT

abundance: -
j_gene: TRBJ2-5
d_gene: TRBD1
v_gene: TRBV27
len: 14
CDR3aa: CASSLLGGEETQYF
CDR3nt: TGTGCCAGCAGTTTACTAGGGGGCGAAGAGACCCAGTACTTC

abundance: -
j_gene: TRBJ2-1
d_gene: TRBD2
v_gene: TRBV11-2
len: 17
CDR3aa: CASSSIGGLAGDNEQFF
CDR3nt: TGTGCCAGCAGCTCAATCGGGGGACTAGCGGGGGACAATGAGCAGTTCTTC

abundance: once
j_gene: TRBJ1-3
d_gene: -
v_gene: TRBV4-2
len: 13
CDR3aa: CASSMGGGNTIYF
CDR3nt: TGTGCCAGCAGCATGGGCGGGGGAAACACCATATATTTT

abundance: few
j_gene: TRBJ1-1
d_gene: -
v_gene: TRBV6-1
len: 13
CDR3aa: CASTPGGLTEAFF
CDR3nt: TGTGCCAGCACCCCGGGGGGACTCACTGAAGCTTTCTTT

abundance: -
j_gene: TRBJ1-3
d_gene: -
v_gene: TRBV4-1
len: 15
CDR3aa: CASSYPGRAGNTIYF
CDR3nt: TGCGCCAGCAGCTACCCCGGGCGGGCTGGAAACACCATATATTTT

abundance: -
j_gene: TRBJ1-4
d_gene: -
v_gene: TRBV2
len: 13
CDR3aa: CASSGDSNEKLFF
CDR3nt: TGTGCCAGCAGTGGAGACTCTAATGAAAAACTGTTTTTT

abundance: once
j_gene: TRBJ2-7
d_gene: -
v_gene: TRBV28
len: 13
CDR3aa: CASSLILFYEQYF
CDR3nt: TGTGCCAGCAGCCTAATATTGTTCTACGAGCAGTACTTC

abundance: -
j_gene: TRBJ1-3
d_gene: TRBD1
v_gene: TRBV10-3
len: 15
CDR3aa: CAISEQGAPGNTIYF
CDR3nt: TGTGCCATCAGTGAGCAGGGGGCGCCGGGAAACACCATATATTTT

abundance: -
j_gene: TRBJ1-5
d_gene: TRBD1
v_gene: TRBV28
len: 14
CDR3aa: CASTNDRGNQPQHF
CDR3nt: TGTGCCAGCACCAACGACAGGGGCAATCAGCCCCAGCATTTT